A single sample is the source of the 8 T cell receptor beta chains below, sequenced in a study of technical replicates of blood from a few donors. The assay was immunoSEQ multiplex PCR, and TCRdb's table has in-frame clones only and misses some. Of about 94,000 clones listed, 95% were seen once; the top ten hold 0.22%. The specimen was T cells isolated from PBMCs. Receptors were obtained from a human donor in good health.

The chain links TRBV7-9 to TRBJ2-1; 8 bases agree with TRBD1. This CDR3 spans 16 amino acids. With 2 bases clipped from V and 2 bases from J, the junction kept 5 bases outside the gene matches. In germline, CDR1 is SEHNR, CDR2 FQNEAQ (reference sequence). This CDR3 reads CASSLLTGGTYNEQFF. In DNA form, the CDR3 reads TGTGCCAGCAGCTTATTAACAGGGGGTACCTACAATGAGCAGTTCTTC.

The J gene is TRBJ2-7, the V gene TRBV6-1, with D possibly TRBD2 on 7 matching bases. CDR1 and CDR2 (germline): MNHNS, SASEGT. The V and J ends lost 4 bases and 5 bases respectively, with 18 bases between them. The length of the CDR3 is 15 residues. This CDR3 reads CASSALGGGPNEQYF. For the CDR3, the DNA is TGTGCCAGCAGTGCTTTAGGGGGGGGGCCCAACGAGCAGTACTTC.

The CDR3 nucleotides are TGTGCCAGCAGTCAGCTAGTGGGAGATTACGAGCAGTACTTC. Its protein product is CASSQLVGDYEQYF. The V and J genes are TRBV27 and TRBJ2-7; tentative D call: TRBD2 (5 bases). The CDR3 spans 14 residues. Germline V CDR1 and CDR2: MNHEY, SMNVEV (reference sequence). V gave up 5 bases and J gave up 4 bases, with 15 bases separating them.

The V gene is TRBV5-6, the J gene TRBJ2-6, with D tentatively TRBD2 (6 bases). The CDR3 covers 16 residues. With 4 bases removed from V and 5 bases from J, the gap between germline ends came to 16 bases. The germline V gene has CDR1 SGHDT and CDR2 YYEEEE. CDR3 protein: CASSGTEEGRANVLTF. CDR3 nucleotides: TGTGCCAGCAGCGGGACTGAGGAGGGGAGGGCCAACGTCCTGACTTTC. The full variable domain, in which reference TRBV5-6 and TRBJ2-6 provide the parts outside the CDR3, is DAGVTQSPTHLIKTRGQQVTLRCSPKSGHDTVSWYQQALGQGPQFIFQYYEEEERQRGNFPDRFSGHQFPNYSSELNVNALLLGDSALYLCASSGTEEGRANVLTFGAGSRLTVL.

This clone showed up just a few times. This chain links TRBV5-4 with TRBJ1-1; D is unresolved. V was pared by 0 bases and J by 1 base, with 16 bases between. The CDR3 loop spans 17 amino acids. Germline V CDR1 and CDR2: SGHNT, YYREEE (reference sequence). CDR3 in DNA: TGTGCCAGCAGCTTGGACAGCCTTCAACCTTGGAACACTGAAGCTTTCTTT. This encodes CASSLDSLQPWNTEAFF.

In its sample, this clone was seen a few times. The gene calls are TRBV5-4 and TRBJ2-2, with D possibly being TRBD2 (6 bases). Between the trimmed V and J ends, which lost 4 bases and 2 bases, there was a span of 9 bases. The CDR3 consists of 14 residues. Looked up from germline, CDR1 is SGHNT and CDR2 is YYREEE (reference sequence). The chain's CDR3 is CASSRTSNTGELFF. The CDR3 DNA follows: TGTGCCAGCAGCCGAACTAGCAACACCGGGGAGCTGTTTTTT. The whole variable domain, remainder taken from reference TRBV5-4 and TRBJ2-2, is ETGVTQSPTHLIKTRGQQVTLRCSSQSGHNTVSWYQQALGQGPQFIFQYYREEENGRGNFPPRFSGLQFPNYSSELNVNALELDDSALYLCASSRTSNTGELFFGEGSRLTVL.

The J gene is TRBJ1-4, the V gene TRBV28; D gene unclear. Trimming cost V 6 bases and J 11 bases, with 10 bases left between them. The germline V gene has CDR1 MDHEN and CDR2 SYDVKM. CDR3 length equals 11 residues. This CDR3 is CASRFYNKLFF. DNA of the CDR3: TGTGCCAGCAGGTTCTATAATAAACTGTTTTTT.

This sequence joins TRBV6-5 and TRBJ1-2, with D perhaps matching TRBD1 (6 bases). Trimming pared 4 bases from V and 3 bases from J, leaving 15 bases between. Germline CDR1 and CDR2: MNHEY and SVGAGI. CDR3 size: 15 residues. CDR3 DNA: TGTGCCAGCAGTTTCGGCGTGGGGGCCTACTATGGCTACACCTTC. Its translation: CASSFGVGAYYGYTF.